One sample yielded the 17 T cell receptor beta chains listed below, sequenced in a study of CD8 T cells in Susac syndrome (dated by TCRdb to the late 2010s). Receptor amplification or capture employed the immunoSEQ multiplex PCR assay. RNA was extracted using the RNeasy kit, and about 0.45 to 1 microgram was reverse transcribed with random hexamers. TCRdb took the public reads, trimmed them with fastp at Q25, ran MiXCR for clone calling and kept in-frame beta chains. Rows matching on CDR3 protein sequence are summarized as one entry with the most common DNA and genes. Counted in this sample were approximately 190,000 distinct CDR3 sequences; roughly 90% of them appeared once. Approximately 0.09% of the sample is taken by the ten largest. The sequencing input was CD4+ T cells from PBMCs. The source is a human donor with Susac syndrome.

The chain links TRBV7-9 to TRBJ2-2, with TRBD2 identical over 9 bases. CDR3 length: 19 residues. V dropped 6 bases and J dropped 1; count of bases not matched to a gene: 15. CDR1 is SEHNR and CDR2 is FQNEAQ in the germline V gene (reference sequence). The DNA for the CDR3 is TGTGCCAGCAGTTCCAATCGGCGGGAGGGCCGTTGGAACACCGGGGAGCTGTTTTTT. Its translation: CASSSNRREGRWNTGELFF.

The chain is built from TRBV29-1 and TRBJ1-4, with D perhaps TRBD1 (5 bases). V lost 0 bases and J 7 bases, leaving 15 bases between the germline ends. CDR3 length: 15 amino acids. Germline V gene lookup returns CDR1 SQVTM and CDR2 ANQGSEA. The CDR3: CSVEDRRAGGEKLFF. In nucleotides, the CDR3 is TGCAGCGTTGAAGATAGGAGGGCGGGGGGTGAAAAACTGTTTTTT.

This clonotype was picked up one time. The J gene is TRBJ2-1, the V gene TRBV12-3 or TRBV12-4; 9 bases are shared with TRBD1. Trimming cost V 5 bases and J 12 bases; bases outside gene matches: 2. The CDR3 has 11 residues. The CDR3 DNA sequence: TGTGCCAGCAGTGACAGGGGGACGCAGTTCTTC. Its protein is CASSDRGTQFF.

V is TRBV29-1 and J is TRBJ1-2, with TRBD1 matching over 7 bases. The germline V gene encodes CDR1 SQVTM and CDR2 ANQGSEA. The CDR3 length is 13 residues. V gave up 7 bases and J gave up 5 bases; unmatched junction bases: 10. This CDR3 is CSAIGQAPYGYTF. Written as DNA, the CDR3 is TGCAGCGCTATCGGACAGGCGCCATATGGCTACACCTTC.

The rearrangement uses TRBV11-2 and TRBJ1-2; a weak D match, TRBD1 (6 bases). Trimming pared 4 bases from V and 6 bases from J, leaving 12 bases between. This CDR3 comprises 13 residues. Germline values: CDR1 SGHAT, CDR2 FQNNGV. CDR3 loop: CASSSGGGHGYTF. DNA for the CDR3: TGTGCCAGCAGCTCTGGTGGGGGGCATGGCTACACCTTC.

The genes are TRBV4-1 and TRBJ1-1; possible D gene TRBD1, 5 bases. Germline-derived CDR1 and CDR2 are MGHRA and YSYEKL. Trimming stripped 0 bases from V and 8 bases from J, with 16 bases between. This CDR3 region has 15 residues. The CDR3 loop is CASSQEAGSGLEAFF. CDR3 DNA sequence: TGCGCCAGCAGCCAAGAAGCAGGGAGTGGTTTGGAAGCTTTCTTT.

The chain uses TRBV12-3 or TRBV12-4 and TRBJ2-1; weak D call: TRBD1 (6 bases). The CDR3 has 12 amino acids. V lost 5 bases to trimming and J lost 4 bases, with 6 bases between them. The CDR3 DNA reads TGTGCCAGCAGTCAGGGGTACAATGAGCAGTTCTTC. Translating it yields CASSQGYNEQFF.

The DNA for the CDR3 is TGCGCCAGCAGGTTTGATAGAGACGAGCAGTACTTC. It encodes CASRFDRDEQYF. The chain has TRBV5-1 and TRBJ2-7, with D hard to call. Trimming removed 5 bases from V and 5 bases from J, with 11 bases in between. Germline CDR1 is SGHRS and CDR2 is YFSETQ. This CDR3 region has 12 residues. The full variable domain, with the rest looked up from reference TRBV5-1 and TRBJ2-7, is KAGVTQTPRYLIKTRGQQVTLSCSPISGHRSVSWYQQTPGQGLQFLFEYFSETQRNKGNFPGRFSGRQFSNSRSEMNVSTLELGDSALYLCASRFDRDEQYFGPGTRLTVT.

The chain uses TRBV6-5 and TRBJ2-2; tentative D call: TRBD1 (6 bases). The V end was cut by 4 bases, the J end by 4 bases, with 13 bases between. Germline CDR1 reads MNHEY; CDR2 reads SVGAGI. The length of the CDR3 is 15 residues. CDR3 residues: CASSSRQDITGELFF. The CDR3, as DNA: TGTGCCAGCAGTTCCCGACAGGATATCACCGGGGAGCTGTTTTTT.

V and J are TRBV20-1 and TRBJ2-7, with 9 bases matching TRBD2. The germline gives CDR1 DFQATT, CDR2 SNEGSKA (reference sequence). J lost 5 bases, V lost 0 bases, and 5 bases had no gene match. The CDR3 covers 14 residues. This chain's CDR3 is CSAREPSGKDEQYF. CDR3 DNA: TGCAGTGCTAGAGAGCCTAGCGGGAAGGACGAGCAGTACTTC.

The CDR3 here is CASSQDRHSFWTQYF. The CDR3 DNA is TGTGCCAGCAGCCAAGATCGACATAGCTTTTGGACCCAGTACTTC. This sequence joins TRBV3-1 and TRBJ2-5; D is undetermined. The CDR3 is 15 amino acids. V was shortened by 0 bases and J by 7 bases, with 15 bases between the two germline ends. In germline, CDR1 is LGHDT, CDR2 YNNKEL (reference sequence).

CDR3 sequence reads: CASSAGTGLYEQYF. The CDR3 region has the DNA TGTGCCAGCAGTGCCGGGACAGGGCTATACGAGCAGTACTTC. This rearrangement joins TRBV6-5 to TRBJ2-7; 9 bases agree with TRBD1. The CDR3 covers 14 residues. CDR1 is MNHEY, CDR2 SVGAGI, per germline. The V gene end was trimmed by 5 bases and the J gene end by 4 bases; junction bases not matched to a gene: 6.

The gene calls are TRBV20-1 and TRBJ1-1; D remains ambiguous. The CDR3 is 11 residues long. Germline V gene data show CDR1 as DFQATT and CDR2 as SNEGSKA (reference sequence). Trimming took off 3 bases at V and 4 bases at J, with 6 bases between the two ends. The CDR3 here is CSASRVTEAFF. In DNA form, the CDR3 reads TGCAGTGCTAGTAGGGTCACTGAAGCTTTCTTT.

The chain carries TRBV19 and TRBJ1-3, with no clear D. The CDR3 length is 14 residues. Germline CDR1 LNHDA, CDR2 SQIVND (reference sequence). V was cut by 6 bases and J by 8 bases, with 17 bases left in between. CDR3 nucleotide sequence: TGTGCCAGTAGCTCGTCGGGGTCGGCGGACACCATATATTTT. As protein: CASSSSGSADTIYF. The whole variable domain, remainder taken from reference TRBV19 and TRBJ1-3, is DGGITQSPKYLFRKEGQNVTLSCEQNLNHDAMYWYRQDPGQGLRLIYYSQIVNDFQKGDIAEGYSVSREKKESFPLTVTSAQKNPTAFYLCASSSSGSADTIYFGEGSWLTVV.

V usage is TRBV4-1 and J usage is TRBJ2-7; tentative D call: TRBD1 (5 bases). Between the trimmed V and J ends, which lost 2 bases and 7 bases, there was a span of 18 bases. CDR3 length: 15 amino acids. The germline CDR1 and CDR2 sequences are MGHRA and YSYEKL. Written as DNA, the CDR3 is TGCGCCAGCAGCCAAAGAGCTGGGGCCTCGAGGGAGCAGTACTTC. Translated: CASSQRAGASREQYF.

The chain employs TRBV13 and TRBJ2-7, with TRBD2 matching over 9 bases. The CDR3 length is 15 residues. Germline values: CDR1 PRHDT, CDR2 FYEKMQ (reference sequence). The trim removed 4 bases at V and 2 bases at J, leaving 6 bases unmatched. CDR3 residues: CASSWRQRGAYEQYF. The CDR3 nucleotides are TGTGCCAGCAGCTGGCGCCAGCGGGGGGCCTACGAGCAGTACTTC.

The rearrangement uses TRBV5-1 and TRBJ2-2, with 14 bases that match TRBD2. V was pared by 0 bases and J by 2 bases, with 6 bases of the junction left unmatched. Germline loops: CDR1 SGHRS, CDR2 YFSETQ. This CDR3 spans 19 amino acids. The CDR3 sequence is CASSLARLAGGPNTGELFF. CDR3 nucleotides: TGCGCCAGCAGCTTGGCCAGACTAGCGGGAGGGCCAAACACCGGGGAGCTGTTTTTT.